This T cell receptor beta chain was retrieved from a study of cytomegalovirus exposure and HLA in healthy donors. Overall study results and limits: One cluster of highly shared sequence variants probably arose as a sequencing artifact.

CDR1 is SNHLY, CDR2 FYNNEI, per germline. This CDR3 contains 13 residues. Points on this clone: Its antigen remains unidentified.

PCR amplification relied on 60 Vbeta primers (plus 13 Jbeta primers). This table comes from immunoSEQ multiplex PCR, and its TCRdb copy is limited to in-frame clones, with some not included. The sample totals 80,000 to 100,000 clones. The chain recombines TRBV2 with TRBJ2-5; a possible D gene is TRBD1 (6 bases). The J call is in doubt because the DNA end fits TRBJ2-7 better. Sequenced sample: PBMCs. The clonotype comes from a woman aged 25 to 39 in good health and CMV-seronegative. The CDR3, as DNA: TGTGCCAGCAGCAACAGGGCTTTGGACGAGCAGTACTTC. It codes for CASSNRALDEQYF.